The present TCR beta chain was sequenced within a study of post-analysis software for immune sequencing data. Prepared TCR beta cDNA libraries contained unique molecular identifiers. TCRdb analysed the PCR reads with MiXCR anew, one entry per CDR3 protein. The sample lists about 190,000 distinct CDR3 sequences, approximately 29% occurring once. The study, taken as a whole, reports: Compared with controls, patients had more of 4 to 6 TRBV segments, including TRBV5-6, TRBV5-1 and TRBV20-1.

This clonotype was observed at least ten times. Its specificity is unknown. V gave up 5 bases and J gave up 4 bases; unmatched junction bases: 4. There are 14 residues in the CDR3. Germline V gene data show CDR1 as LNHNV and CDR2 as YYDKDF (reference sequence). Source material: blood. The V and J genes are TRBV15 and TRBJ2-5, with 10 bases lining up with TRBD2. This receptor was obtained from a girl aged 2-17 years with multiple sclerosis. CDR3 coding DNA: TGTGCCACCAGCTCTAGCGGGAGTGGAGAGACCCAGTACTTC. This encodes CATSSSGSGETQYF.